This T cell receptor beta chain stems from a study of CD8+CD57+ T cells in acquired aplastic anemia (dated by TCRdb to 2016 to 2018). For the wider study: Extracted DNA from sorted CD4+ and CD8+ cells averaged about 2.9 ug, ranging from about 0.19 to 30 ug. For healthy donor samples, the average read count was approximately 10 million for CD4+ cells and approximately 11 million for CD8+ cells.

The study deep-sequenced TCR repertoires of sorted CD4+ and CD8+ blood T cells from severe aplastic anemia patients and healthy subjects. Ficoll-Paque density gradient centrifugation was used to isolate peripheral blood mononuclear cells. Before DNA extraction, CD4+ and CD8+ T cells were sorted with FACS or magnetic beads. The CDR1 and CDR2 encoded by the germline V gene are SGHRS and YFSETQ. At the junction V is shortened by 0 bases and J by 5 bases; bases outside the gene matches: 7. The CDR3 runs 17 amino acids, cysteine and phenylalanine included. The only DNA kept is the CDR3, 51 bases in frame from the first base. Turning to this clonotype: The antigen it binds to is not known. There are no base qualities to consult, and no much larger clone falls within one base.

Genomic DNA was used as template for profiling of TCR beta VDJ combinations and CDR3 sequences. An Illumina HiSeq 2000 was the platform used for TCR repertoire sequencing. In the original analysis: TRBV/TRBJ rearrangement plots, CDR3 size and DJ length profiles, and Simpson's diversity index were used to assess repertoires. The immunodominant clone was defined as the most abundant DNA sequence in deep sequencing data. CDR3 amino acid sequences were screened for sharing across subjects and compared with published repertoires and the VDJdb database. TCRdb reanalyzed the raw reads on its own, using fastp at Q25 for trimming and MiXCR for clone calling, and kept in-frame beta chains. Each CDR3 protein appears once, grouped with its most common genes and DNA. These V and J calls are TCRdb output, not the study's own analysis. In all, the sample holds more than 150,000 distinct CDR3 sequences, and under 55% of those were seen once. The leading ten clones occupy around 3% of the sample.

General study outcomes and caveats: Patients and healthy controls showed no significant difference in CD8+ Simpson's diversity (P=0.060). Approximately 31 CD8+ CDR3 sequences were found in both patients and controls but appeared to be highly expressed in patients and within the immunodominant clones of the patients.

Recombination linked TRBV5-1 to TRBJ2-1, with TRBD2 identical over 11 junction bases. The sequenced sample was sorted CD4+, CD8+, or CD8+CD57+ T cells (not recorded which) from PBMCs. The TCR comes from a human donor in good health. The CDR3 has the sequence CASSLVSSGGLHNEQFF. The bases read TGCGCCAGCAGCTTGGTGTCTAGCGGGGGGTTACACAATGAGCAGTTCTTC.